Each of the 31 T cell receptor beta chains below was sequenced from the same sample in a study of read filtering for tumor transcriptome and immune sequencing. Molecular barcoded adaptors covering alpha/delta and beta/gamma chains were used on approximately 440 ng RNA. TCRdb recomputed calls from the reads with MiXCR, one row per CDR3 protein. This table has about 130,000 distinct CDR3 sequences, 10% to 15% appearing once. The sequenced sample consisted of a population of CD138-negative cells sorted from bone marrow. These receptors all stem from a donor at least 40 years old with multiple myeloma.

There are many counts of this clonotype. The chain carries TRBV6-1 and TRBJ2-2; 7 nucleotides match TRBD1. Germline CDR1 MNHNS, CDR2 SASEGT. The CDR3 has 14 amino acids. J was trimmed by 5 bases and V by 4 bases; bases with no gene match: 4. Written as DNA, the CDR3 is TGTGCCAGCAGTGCAGAGGACAGGACCGGGGAGCTGTTTTTT. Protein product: CASSAEDRTGELFF.

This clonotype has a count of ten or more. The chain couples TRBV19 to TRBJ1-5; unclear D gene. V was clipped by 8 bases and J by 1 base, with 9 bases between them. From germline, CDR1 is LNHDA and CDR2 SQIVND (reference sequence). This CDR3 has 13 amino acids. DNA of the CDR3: TGTGCCAGTCTTTCTGACAGCAATCAGCCCCAGCATTTT. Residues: CASLSDSNQPQHF.

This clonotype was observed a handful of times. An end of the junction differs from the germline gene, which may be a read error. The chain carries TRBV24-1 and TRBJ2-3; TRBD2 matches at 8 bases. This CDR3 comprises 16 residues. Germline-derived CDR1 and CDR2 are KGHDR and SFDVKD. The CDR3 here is CATSDFSRTSKDTQYF. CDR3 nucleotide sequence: TGTGCCACCAGTGATTTCTCCCGGACTAGCAAAGATACGCAGTATTTT.

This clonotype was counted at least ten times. In DNA form, the CDR3 reads TGTGCCAGCAGTTCAATCACAGGGGGAAACTCTGGAAACACCATATATTTT. Translation gives CASSSITGGNSGNTIYF. This chain connects TRBV28 to TRBJ1-3, with 8 bases fitting TRBD1. Looked up from germline, CDR1 is MDHEN and CDR2 is SYDVKM. The CDR3 has 17 amino acids. With 4 bases clipped from V and 0 bases from J, the junction kept 8 bases outside the gene matches.

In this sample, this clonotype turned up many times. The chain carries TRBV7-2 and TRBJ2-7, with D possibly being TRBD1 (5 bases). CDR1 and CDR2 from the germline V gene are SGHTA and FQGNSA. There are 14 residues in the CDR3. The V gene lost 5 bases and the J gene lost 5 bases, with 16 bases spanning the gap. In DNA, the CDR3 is TGTGCCAGCAGCGAACAGGCCCCCCCTGACGAGCAGTACTTC. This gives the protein CASSEQAPPDEQYF.

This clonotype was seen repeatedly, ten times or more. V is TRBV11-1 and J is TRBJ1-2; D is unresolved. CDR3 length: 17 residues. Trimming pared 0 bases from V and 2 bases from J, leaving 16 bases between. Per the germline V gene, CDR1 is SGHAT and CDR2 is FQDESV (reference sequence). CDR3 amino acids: CASSLAGPPGINYGYTF. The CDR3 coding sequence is TGTGCCAGCAGCTTAGCGGGCCCTCCGGGGATCAACTATGGCTACACCTTC.

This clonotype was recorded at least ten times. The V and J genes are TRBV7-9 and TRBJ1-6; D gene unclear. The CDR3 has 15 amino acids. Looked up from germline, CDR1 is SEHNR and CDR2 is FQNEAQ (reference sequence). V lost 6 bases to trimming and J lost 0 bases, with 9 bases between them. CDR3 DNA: TGTGCCAGCAGTGCTCAGAGCTCCTATAATTCACCCCTCCACTTT. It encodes CASSAQSSYNSPLHF.

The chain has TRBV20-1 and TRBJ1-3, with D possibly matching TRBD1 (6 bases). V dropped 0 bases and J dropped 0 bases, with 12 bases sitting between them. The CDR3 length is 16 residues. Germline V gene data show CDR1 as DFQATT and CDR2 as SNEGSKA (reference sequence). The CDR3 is CSARDTGSGSGNTIYF. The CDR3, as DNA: TGCAGTGCTAGAGATACAGGGTCGGGCTCTGGAAACACCATATATTTT.

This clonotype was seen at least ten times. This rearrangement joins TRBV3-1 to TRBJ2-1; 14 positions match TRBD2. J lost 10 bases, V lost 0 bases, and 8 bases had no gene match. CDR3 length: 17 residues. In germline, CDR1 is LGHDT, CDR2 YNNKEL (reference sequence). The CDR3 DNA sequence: TGTGCCAGCAGCCAAGACGGACTAGCGGGAGGCCAGTCCGAGCAGTTCTTC. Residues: CASSQDGLAGGQSEQFF.

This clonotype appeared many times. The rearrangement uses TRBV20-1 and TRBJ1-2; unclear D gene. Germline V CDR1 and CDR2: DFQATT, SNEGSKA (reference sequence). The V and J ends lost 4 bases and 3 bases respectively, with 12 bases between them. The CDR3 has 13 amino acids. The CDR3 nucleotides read TGCAGTGCTACAAAGATTGTCGACTATGGCTACACCTTC. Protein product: CSATKIVDYGYTF.

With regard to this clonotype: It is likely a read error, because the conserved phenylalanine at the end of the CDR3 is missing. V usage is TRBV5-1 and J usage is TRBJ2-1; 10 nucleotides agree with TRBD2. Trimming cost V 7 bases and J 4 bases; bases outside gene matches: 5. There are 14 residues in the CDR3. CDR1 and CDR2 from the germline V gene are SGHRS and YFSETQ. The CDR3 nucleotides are TGCGCCAGCGCTTGGACTAGCGGATACAATGAGCAGTTCCTC. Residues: CASAWTSGYNEQFL.

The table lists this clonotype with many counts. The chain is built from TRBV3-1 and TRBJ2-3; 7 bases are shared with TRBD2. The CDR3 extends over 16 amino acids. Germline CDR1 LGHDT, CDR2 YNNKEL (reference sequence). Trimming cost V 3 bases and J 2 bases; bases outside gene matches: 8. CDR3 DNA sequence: TGTGCCAGCAGCCAGTGGCGGGAGCTTTCCACAGATACGCAGTATTTT. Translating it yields CASSQWRELSTDTQYF.

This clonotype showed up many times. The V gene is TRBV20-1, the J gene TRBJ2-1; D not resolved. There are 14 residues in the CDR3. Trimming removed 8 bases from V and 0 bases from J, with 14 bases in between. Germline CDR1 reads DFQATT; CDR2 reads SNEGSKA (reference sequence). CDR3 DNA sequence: TGCAGTACCTCGTTTCTGGGCTCCTACAATGAGCAGTTCTTC. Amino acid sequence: CSTSFLGSYNEQFF.

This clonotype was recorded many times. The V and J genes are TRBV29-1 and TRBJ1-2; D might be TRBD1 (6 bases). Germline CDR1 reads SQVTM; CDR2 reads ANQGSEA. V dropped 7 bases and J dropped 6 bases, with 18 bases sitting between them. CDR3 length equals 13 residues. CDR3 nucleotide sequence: TGCAGCGCTGGGAGGGTGGAGGGGGATGGCTACACCTTC. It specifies CSAGRVEGDGYTF.

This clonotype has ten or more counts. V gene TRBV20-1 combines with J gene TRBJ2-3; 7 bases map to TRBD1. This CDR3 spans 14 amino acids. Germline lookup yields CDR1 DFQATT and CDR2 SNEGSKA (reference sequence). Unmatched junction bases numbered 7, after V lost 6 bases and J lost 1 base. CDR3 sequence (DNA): TGCAGTGCGCTGGGCACAGGGGGCACAGATACGCAGTATTTT. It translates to CSALGTGGTDTQYF.

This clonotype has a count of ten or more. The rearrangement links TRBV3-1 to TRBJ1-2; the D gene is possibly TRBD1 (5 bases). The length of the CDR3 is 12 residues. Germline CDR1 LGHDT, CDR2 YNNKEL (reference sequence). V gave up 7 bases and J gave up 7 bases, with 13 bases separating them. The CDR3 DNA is TGTGCCAGCACAGACAGTAGACGTGGCTACACCTTC. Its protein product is CASTDSRRGYTF.

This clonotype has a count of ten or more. The CDR3 is CASRDRTSYEQYF. CDR3 nucleotides: TGTGCCAGCAGGGACAGAACCTCCTACGAGCAGTACTTC. The chain uses TRBV12-3 or TRBV12-4 and TRBJ2-7; weak D call: TRBD1 (6 bases). The length of the CDR3 is 13 residues. Trimming took off 6 bases at V and 0 bases at J, with 9 bases between the two ends.

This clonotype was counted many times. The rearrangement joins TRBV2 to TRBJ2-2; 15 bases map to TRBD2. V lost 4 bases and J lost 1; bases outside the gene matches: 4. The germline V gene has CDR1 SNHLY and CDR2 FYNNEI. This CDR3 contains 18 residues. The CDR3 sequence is CASSVRGLAGGNTGELFF. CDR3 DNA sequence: TGTGCCAGCAGTGTCCGGGGACTAGCGGGAGGGAACACCGGGGAGCTGTTTTTT.

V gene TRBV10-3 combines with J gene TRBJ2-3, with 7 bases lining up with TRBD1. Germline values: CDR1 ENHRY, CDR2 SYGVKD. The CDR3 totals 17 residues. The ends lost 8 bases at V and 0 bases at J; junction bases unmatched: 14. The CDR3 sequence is CAISGTAEQTSTDTQYF. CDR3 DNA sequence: TGTGCCATCTCCGGGACAGCCGAACAGACTAGCACAGATACGCAGTATTTT.

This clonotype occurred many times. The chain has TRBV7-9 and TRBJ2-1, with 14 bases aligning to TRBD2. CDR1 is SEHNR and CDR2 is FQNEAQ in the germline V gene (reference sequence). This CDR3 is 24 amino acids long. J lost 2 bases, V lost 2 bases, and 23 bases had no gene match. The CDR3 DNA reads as TGTGCCAGCAGCTTATATGGCCCGAGGGACCGGACTAGCGGGAGGAGAGGCCCCTACAATGAGCAGTTCTTC. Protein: CASSLYGPRDRTSGRRGPYNEQFF.

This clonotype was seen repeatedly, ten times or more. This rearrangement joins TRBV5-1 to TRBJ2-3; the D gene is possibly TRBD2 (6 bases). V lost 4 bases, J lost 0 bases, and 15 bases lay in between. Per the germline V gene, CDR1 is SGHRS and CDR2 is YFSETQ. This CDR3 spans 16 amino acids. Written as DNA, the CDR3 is TGCGCCAGCAGCCCAGGGACTTCTTCTAGCACAGATACGCAGTATTTT. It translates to CASSPGTSSSTDTQYF.

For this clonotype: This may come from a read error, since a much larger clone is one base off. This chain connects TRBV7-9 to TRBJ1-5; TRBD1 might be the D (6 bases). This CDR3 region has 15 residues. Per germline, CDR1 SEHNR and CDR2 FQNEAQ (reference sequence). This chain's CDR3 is CASSLGGQRNRPQHF. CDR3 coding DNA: TGTGCCAGCAGCTTGGGGGGGCAACGCAATCGGCCCCAGCATTTT.

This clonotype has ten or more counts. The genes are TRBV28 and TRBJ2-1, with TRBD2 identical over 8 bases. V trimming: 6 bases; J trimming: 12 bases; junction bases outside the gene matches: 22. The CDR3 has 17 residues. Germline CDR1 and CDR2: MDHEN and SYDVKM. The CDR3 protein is CASSPLGAGAASGSQFF. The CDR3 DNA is TGTGCCAGCAGCCCCCTCGGGGCAGGGGCGGCTAGCGGGTCGCAGTTCTTC.

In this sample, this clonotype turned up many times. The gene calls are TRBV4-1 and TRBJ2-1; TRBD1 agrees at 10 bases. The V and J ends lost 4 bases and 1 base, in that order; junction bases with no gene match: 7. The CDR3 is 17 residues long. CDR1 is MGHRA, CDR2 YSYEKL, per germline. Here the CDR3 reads CASSPYRTGGSYNEQFF. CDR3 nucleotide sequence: TGCGCCAGCAGCCCCTATAGGACAGGGGGATCCTACAATGAGCAGTTCTTC.

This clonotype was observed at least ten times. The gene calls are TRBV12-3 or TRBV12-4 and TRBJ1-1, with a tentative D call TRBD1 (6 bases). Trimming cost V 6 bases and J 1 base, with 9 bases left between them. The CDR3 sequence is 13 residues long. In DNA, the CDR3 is TGTGCCAGCAGCGGACAGACGAACACTGAAGCTTTCTTT. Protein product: CASSGQTNTEAFF.

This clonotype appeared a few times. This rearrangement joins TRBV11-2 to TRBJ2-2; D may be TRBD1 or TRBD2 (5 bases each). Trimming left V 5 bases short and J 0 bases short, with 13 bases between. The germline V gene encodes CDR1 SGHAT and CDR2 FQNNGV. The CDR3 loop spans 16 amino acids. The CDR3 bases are TGTGCCAGCAGCCGTGCCCGGGACGCGAACACCGGGGAGCTGTTTTTT. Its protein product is CASSRARDANTGELFF.

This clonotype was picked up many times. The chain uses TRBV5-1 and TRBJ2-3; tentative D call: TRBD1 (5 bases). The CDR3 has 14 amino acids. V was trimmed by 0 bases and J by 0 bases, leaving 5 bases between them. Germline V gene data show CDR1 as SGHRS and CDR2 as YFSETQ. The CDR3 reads CASSLDRSTDTQYF. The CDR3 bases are TGCGCCAGCAGCTTGGACAGGAGCACAGATACGCAGTATTTT. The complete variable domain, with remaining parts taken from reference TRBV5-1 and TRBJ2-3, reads KAGVTQTPRYLIKTRGQQVTLSCSPISGHRSVSWYQQTPGQGLQFLFEYFSETQRNKGNFPGRFSGRQFSNSRSEMNVSTLELGDSALYLCASSLDRSTDTQYFGPGTRLTVL.

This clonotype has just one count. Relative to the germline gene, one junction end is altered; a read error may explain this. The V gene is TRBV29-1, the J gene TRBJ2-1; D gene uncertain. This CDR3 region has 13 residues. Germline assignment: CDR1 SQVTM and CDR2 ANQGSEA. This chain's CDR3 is CSVGRSSFNEQFF. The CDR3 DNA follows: TGCAGCGTTGGGCGGAGCTCCTTCAATGAGCAGTTCTTT.

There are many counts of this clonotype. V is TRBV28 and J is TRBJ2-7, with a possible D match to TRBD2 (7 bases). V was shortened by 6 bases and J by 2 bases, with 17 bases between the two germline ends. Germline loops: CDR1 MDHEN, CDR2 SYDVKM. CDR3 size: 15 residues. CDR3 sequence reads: CASSRGGRVTYEQYF. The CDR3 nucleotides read TGTGCCAGCAGCAGGGGAGGGAGGGTAACCTACGAGCAGTACTTC.

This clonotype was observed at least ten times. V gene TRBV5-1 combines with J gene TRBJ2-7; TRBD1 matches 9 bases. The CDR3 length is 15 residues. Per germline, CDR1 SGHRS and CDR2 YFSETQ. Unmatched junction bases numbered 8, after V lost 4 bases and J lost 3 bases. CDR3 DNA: TGCGCCAGCAGCCTTCTACAGGGGGCCAGCTACGAGCAGTACTTC. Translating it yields CASSLLQGASYEQYF. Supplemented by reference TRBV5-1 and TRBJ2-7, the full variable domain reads KAGVTQTPRYLIKTRGQQVTLSCSPISGHRSVSWYQQTPGQGLQFLFEYFSETQRNKGNFPGRFSGRQFSNSRSEMNVSTLELGDSALYLCASSLLQGASYEQYFGPGTRLTVT.

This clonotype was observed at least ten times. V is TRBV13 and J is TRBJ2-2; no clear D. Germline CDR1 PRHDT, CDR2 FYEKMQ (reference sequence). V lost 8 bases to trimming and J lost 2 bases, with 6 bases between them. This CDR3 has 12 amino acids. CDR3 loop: CASLINTGELFF. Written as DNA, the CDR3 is TGTGCCAGCCTAATCAACACCGGGGAGCTGTTTTTT.